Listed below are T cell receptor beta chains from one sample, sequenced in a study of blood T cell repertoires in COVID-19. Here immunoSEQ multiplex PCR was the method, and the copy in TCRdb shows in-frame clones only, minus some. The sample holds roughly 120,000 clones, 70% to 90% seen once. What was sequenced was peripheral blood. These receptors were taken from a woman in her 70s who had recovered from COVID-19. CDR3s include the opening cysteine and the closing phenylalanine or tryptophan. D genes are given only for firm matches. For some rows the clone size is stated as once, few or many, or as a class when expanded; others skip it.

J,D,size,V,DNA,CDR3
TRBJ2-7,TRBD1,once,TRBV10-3,TGTGCCATCAGTACAGGGGACGAGCAGTACTTC,CAISTGDEQYF
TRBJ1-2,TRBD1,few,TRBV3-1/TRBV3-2,TGTGCCAGCAGCCCCGGAGGGGGCGGCTATGGCTACACCTTC,CASSPGGGGYGYTF
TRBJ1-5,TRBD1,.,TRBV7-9,TGTGCCAGCAGCACCGGGACAGCAGTGAATCAGCCCCAGCATTTT,CASSTGTAVNQPQHF
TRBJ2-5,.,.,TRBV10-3,TGTGCCATCAGTGAGAATGTGAGGGAAGAGACCCAGTACTTC,CAISENVREETQYF
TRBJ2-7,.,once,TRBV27,TGTGCCAGCTTTTCCTTGAGGGATGGACCGAAAGAGCAGTACTTC,CASFSLRDGPKEQYF
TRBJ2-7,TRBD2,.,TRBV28,TGTGCCAGCTCCCGACTAGCGGGAGGAGACGAGCAGTACTTC,CASSRLAGGDEQYF
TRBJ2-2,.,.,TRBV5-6,TGTGCCAGCAGCTTCGGTGACACCGGGGAGCTGTTTTTT,CASSFGDTGELFF
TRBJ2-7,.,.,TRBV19,TGTGCCAGTAGTCCAATCGGGCGACAGCACGAGCAGTACTTC,CASSPIGRQHEQYF
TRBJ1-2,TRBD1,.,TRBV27,TGTGCCAGCAGTCCACAGGGGTTGCGCTATGGCTACACCTTC,CASSPQGLRYGYTF
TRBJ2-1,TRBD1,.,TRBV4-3,TGCGCCAGCAGCCAAGACGTCCCGGGACAGGGGAATGAGCAGTTCTTC,CASSQDVPGQGNEQFF
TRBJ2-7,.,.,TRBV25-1,TGTGCCAGCAGTGAACTATACAGCCCCTACGAGCAGTACTTC,CASSELYSPYEQYF
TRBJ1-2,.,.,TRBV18,TGTGCCAGCTCACCCCGACAGGACAGCTATGGCTACACCTTC,CASSPRQDSYGYTF
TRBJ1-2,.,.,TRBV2,TGTGCCAGCATACCTGGAGGGTCCGGGTTCTATGGCTACACCTTC,CASIPGGSGFYGYTF
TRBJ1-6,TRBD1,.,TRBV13,TGTGCCAGCAGCCCCGGGACAGGGGCCCTCCACTTT,CASSPGTGALHF
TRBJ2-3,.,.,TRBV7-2,TGTGCCAGCAGCTTTTCGGGGGGCACAGATACGCAGTATTTT,CASSFSGGTDTQYF
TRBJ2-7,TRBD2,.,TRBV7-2,TGTGCCAGCAGCTTAACTAGCGGAGAGTACGAGCAGTACTTC,CASSLTSGEYEQYF
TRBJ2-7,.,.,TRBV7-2,TGTGCCAGCAGCTCATTAAACTCGTACGAGCAGTACTTC,CASSSLNSYEQYF
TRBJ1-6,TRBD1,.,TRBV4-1,TGCGCCAGCAGCCAAGATGGGACAGGGCGATTCGGACCCCTCCACTTT,CASSQDGTGRFGPLHF
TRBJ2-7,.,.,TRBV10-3,TGTGCCACCGCCGGGACACTTGGGTCCTACGAGCAGTACTTC,CATAGTLGSYEQYF
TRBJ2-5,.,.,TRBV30,TGTGCCTGGAGTGTAGCGGTCCCGGAGACCCAGTACTTC,CAWSVAVPETQYF
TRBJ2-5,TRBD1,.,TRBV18,TGTGCCAGCTCACCCACCCAGGGGGCAGGGACCCAGTACTTC,CASSPTQGAGTQYF
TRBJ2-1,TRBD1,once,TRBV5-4,TGTGCCAGCACCCAAGGACAGGGCCGTCCCTACAATGAGCAGTTCTTC,CASTQGQGRPYNEQFF
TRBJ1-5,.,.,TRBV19,TGTGCCAGTAACCAGGGAGTCTACGGAGGGGATCAGCCCCAGCATTTT,CASNQGVYGGDQPQHF
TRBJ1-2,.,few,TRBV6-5,TGTGCCAGCAGGTCTAAGGGACAAGCCTATGGCTACACCTTC,CASRSKGQAYGYTF
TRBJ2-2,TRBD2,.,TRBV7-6,TGTGCCAGCAGCCCTCAAGCGGGGAGTAACACCGGGGAGCTGTTTTTT,CASSPQAGSNTGELFF
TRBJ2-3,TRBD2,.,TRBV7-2,TGTGCCAGCAGCTTATTAGCGGGAGCCACAGATACGCAGTATTTT,CASSLLAGATDTQYF
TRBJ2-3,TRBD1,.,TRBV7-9,TGTGCCAGCAGCCGAGGACAGGCGGCAGATACGCAGTATTTT,CASSRGQAADTQYF
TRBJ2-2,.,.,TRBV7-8,TGTGCCAGCATCACCCTCCAGCGTGCCGGGGAGCTGTTTTTT,CASITLQRAGELFF
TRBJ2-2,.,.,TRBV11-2,TGTGCCAGCAGCTTAGTGGACTACACCGGGGAGCTGTTTTTT,CASSLVDYTGELFF
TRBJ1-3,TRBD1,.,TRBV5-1,TGCGCCAGCAGCTTGGACTACAGGGGTGGAATGGCTGGAAACACCATATATTTT,CASSLDYRGGMAGNTIYF
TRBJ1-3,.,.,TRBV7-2,TGTGCCAGCAGCCCCCGACAGGCCTCTGGAAACACCATATATTTT,CASSPRQASGNTIYF
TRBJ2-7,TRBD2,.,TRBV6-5,TGTGCCAGCACACTATCGCCGGGGGGTCCCTACGAGCAGTACTTC,CASTLSPGGPYEQYF
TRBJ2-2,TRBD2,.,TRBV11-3,TGTGCCAGCAGCCCCTCCGGGACTAGGCCGTCCGGGGAGCTGTTTTTT,CASSPSGTRPSGELFF
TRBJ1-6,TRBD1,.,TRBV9,TGTGCCAGCAGCCGAGGGACAGGGGTTTTGACACCCCTCCACTTT,CASSRGTGVLTPLHF
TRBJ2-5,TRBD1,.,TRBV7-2,TGTGCCAGCAGCCTCCTATCCCCAGGACAGGGGGTAGGGGGGACCCAGTACTTC,CASSLLSPGQGVGGTQYF
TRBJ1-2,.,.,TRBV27,TGTGCCAGCAGTGGTCCCCCCGGTGGCTACACCTTC,CASSGPPGGYTF
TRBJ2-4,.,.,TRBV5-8,TGTGCCAGCAGCTTGTCTACAGTGATAGCCAAAAACATTCAGTACTTC,CASSLSTVIAKNIQYF
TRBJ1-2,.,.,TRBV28,TGTGCCAGCAGTTTCGCAGGGGCACTCTATGGCTACACCTTC,CASSFAGALYGYTF
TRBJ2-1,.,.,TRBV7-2,TGTGCCAGCTCCTCCCGGGGCGGGACTGAGCAGTTCTTC,CASSSRGGTEQFF
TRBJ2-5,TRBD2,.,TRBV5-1,TGCGCCAGCAAGCTACTAGCGCACCAAGAGACCCAGTACTTC,CASKLLAHQETQYF
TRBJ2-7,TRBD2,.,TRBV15,TGTGCCACCAGCCTTGGGACGGGAGGGGGTGAGCAGTACTTC,CATSLGTGGGEQYF
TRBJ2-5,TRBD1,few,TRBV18,TGTGCCAGCTCAGAACGGACAGGGGGAGAGACCCAGTACTTC,CASSERTGGETQYF
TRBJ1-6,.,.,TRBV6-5,TGTGCCAGCAGTTACTCTCGGACAGCCTATAATTCACCCCTCCACTTT,CASSYSRTAYNSPLHF
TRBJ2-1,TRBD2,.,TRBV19,TGTGCCAGTAGTTCCCGGACTAGCGGGACCTACAATGAGCAGTTCTTC,CASSSRTSGTYNEQFF
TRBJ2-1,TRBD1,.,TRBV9,TGTGCCAGCAGCGTAGGCCCAGGACAGGAGAACAATGAGCAGTTCTTC,CASSVGPGQENNEQFF
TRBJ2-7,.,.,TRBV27,TGTGCCAGCAGTTCGCCTGGGGCAGCCACTAGCCGGTCGGGCGAGCAGTACTTC,CASSSPGAATSRSGEQYF
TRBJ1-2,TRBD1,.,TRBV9,TGTGCCAGCGGCCCGGGACAGCCTAACTATGGCTACACCTTC,CASGPGQPNYGYTF
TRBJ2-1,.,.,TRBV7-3,TGTGCCAGCAGCTCCGGACTGAACAATGAGCAGTTCTTC,CASSSGLNNEQFF
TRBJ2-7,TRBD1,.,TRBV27,TGTGCCAGCAGTTTACGGACAGGCCCTTTGGGCGAGCAGTACTTC,CASSLRTGPLGEQYF
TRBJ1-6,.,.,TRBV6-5,TGTGCCAGCAGCCCCGGCGGGTCACCCCTCCACTTT,CASSPGGSPLHF
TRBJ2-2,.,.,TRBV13,TGTGCCAGTACGGGGGGCCCGAACACCGGGGAGCTGTTTTTT,CASTGGPNTGELFF
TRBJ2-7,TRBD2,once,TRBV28,TGTGCCAGCAGGTCTCAGGGACTAGCGTTCGCTTACGAGCAGTACTTC,CASRSQGLAFAYEQYF